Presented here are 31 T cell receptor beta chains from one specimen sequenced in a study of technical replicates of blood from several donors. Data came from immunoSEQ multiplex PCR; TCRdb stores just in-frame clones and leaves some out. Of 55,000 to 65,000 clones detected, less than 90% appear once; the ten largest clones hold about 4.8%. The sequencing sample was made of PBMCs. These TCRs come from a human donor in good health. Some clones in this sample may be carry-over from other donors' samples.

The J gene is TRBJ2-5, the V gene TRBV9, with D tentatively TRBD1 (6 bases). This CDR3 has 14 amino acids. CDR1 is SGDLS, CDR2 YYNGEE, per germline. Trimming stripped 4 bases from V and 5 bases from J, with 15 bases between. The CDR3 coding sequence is TGTGCCAGCAGCCCGGACAGAACTGACGAGACCCAGTACTTC. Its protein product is CASSPDRTDETQYF. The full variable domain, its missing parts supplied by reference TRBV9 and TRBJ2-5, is DSGVTQTPKHLITATGQRVTLRCSPRSGDLSVYWYQQSLDQGLQFLIQYYNGEERAKGNILERFSAQQFPDLHSELNLSSLELGDSALYFCASSPDRTDETQYFGPGTRLLVL.

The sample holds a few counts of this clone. Here the CDR3 reads CAISELGGQGGTGELFF. CDR3 DNA sequence: TGTGCCATCAGTGAGTTAGGAGGTCAGGGAGGCACCGGGGAGCTGTTTTTT. The rearrangement joins TRBV10-3 to TRBJ2-2, with D tentatively TRBD2 (6 bases). This CDR3 spans 17 amino acids. Germline lookup yields CDR1 ENHRY and CDR2 SYGVKD. V was shortened by 1 base and J by 4 bases, with 16 bases between the two germline ends.

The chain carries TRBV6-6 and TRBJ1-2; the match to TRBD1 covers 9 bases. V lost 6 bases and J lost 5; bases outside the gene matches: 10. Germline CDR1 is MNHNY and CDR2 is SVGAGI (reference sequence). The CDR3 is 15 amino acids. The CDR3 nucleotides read TGTGCCAGCAGCCTACAGGGGGCGTTTGGATATGGCTACACCTTC. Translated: CASSLQGAFGYGYTF.

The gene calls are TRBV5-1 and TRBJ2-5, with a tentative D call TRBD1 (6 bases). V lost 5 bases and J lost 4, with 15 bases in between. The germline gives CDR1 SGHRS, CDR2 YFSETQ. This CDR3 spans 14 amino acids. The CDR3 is CASSSYTGSETQYF. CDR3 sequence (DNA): TGCGCCAGCAGTTCATACACAGGGTCAGAGACCCAGTACTTC.

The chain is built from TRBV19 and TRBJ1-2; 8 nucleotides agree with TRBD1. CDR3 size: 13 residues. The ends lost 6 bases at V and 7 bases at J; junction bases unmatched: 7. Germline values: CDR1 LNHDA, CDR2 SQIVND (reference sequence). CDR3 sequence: CASSPGQVGGYTF. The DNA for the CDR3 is TGTGCCAGTAGCCCGGGACAGGTCGGTGGCTACACCTTC. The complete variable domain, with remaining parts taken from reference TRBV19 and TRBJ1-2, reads DGGITQSPKYLFRKEGQNVTLSCEQNLNHDAMYWYRQDPGQGLRLIYYSQIVNDFQKGDIAEGYSVSREKKESFPLTVTSAQKNPTAFYLCASSPGQVGGYTFGSGTRLTVV.

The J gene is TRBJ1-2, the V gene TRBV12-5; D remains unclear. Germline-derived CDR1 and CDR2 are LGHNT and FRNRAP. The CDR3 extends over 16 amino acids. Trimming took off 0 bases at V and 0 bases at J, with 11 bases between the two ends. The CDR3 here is CASGLVPGTTNYGYTF. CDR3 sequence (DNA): TGTGCTAGTGGTTTGGTACCAGGAACAACTAACTATGGCTACACCTTC. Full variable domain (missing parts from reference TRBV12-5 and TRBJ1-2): DARVTQTPRHKVTEMGQEVTMRCQPILGHNTVFWYRQTMMQGLELLAYFRNRAPLDDSGMPKDRFSAEMPDATLATLKIQPSEPRDSAVYFCASGLVPGTTNYGYTFGSGTRLTVV.

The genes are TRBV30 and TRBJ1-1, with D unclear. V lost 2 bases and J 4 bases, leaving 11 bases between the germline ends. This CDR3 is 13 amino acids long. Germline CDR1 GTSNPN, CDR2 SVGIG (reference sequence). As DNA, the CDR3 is TGTGCCTGGAGTCCAATGGAGGGCACTGAAGCTTTCTTT. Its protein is CAWSPMEGTEAFF. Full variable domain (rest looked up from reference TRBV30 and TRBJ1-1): SQTIHQWPATLVQPVGSPLSLECTVEGTSNPNLYWYRQAAGRGLQLLFYSVGIGQISSEVPQNLSASRPQDRQFILSSKKLLLSDSGFYLCAWSPMEGTEAFFGQGTRLTVV.

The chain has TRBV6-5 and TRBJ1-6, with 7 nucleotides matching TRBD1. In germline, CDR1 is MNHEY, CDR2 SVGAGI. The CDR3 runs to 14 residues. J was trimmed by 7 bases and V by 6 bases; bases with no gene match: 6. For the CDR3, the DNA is TGTGCCAGCAGCCCCGGGACAGAAAATTCACCCCTCCACTTT. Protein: CASSPGTENSPLHF.

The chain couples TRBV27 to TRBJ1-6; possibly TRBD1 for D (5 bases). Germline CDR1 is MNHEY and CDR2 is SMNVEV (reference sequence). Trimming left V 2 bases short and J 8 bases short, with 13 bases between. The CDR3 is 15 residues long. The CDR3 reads CASSLVPRGYSPLHF. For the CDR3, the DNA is TGTGCCAGCAGTTTAGTCCCTAGGGGCTATTCACCCCTCCACTTT.

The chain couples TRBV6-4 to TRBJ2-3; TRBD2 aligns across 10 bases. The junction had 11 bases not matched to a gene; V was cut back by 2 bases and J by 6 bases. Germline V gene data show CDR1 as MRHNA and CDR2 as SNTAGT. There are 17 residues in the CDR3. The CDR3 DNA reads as TGTGCCAGCAGTGACGAGAGTAGCGGGGGGTTGCCGGATACGCAGTATTTT. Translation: CASSDESSGGLPDTQYF.

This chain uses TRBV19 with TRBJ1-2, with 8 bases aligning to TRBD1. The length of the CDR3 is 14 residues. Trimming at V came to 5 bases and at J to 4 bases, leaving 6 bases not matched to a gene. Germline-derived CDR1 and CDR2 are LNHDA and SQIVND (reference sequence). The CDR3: CASSVQGGGYGYTF. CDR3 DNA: TGTGCCAGTAGTGTACAGGGGGGCGGCTATGGCTACACCTTC.

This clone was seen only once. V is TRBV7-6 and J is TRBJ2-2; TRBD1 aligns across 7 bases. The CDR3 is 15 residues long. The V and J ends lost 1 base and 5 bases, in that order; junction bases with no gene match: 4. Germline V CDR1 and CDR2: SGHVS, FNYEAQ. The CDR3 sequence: CASSLGSTGTGELFF. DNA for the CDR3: TGTGCCAGCAGCTTAGGCTCGACAGGGACCGGGGAGCTGTTTTTT.

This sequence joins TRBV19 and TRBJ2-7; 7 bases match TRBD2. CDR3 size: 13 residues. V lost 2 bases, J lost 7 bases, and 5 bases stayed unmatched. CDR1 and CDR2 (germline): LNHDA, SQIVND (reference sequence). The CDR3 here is CASSIFGGGEQYF. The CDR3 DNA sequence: TGTGCCAGTAGTATATTTGGGGGGGGAGAGCAGTACTTC.

CDR3 sequence reads: CATSRDLGTGGSEQYF. The CDR3 DNA follows: TGTGCCACCAGCAGAGATCTGGGAACAGGGGGCTCCGAGCAGTACTTC. The rearrangement joins TRBV15 to TRBJ2-7, with 9 positions matching TRBD1. This CDR3 contains 16 residues. The V and J ends lost 0 bases and 6 bases, in that order; junction bases with no gene match: 9. Germline V gene lookup returns CDR1 LNHNV and CDR2 YYDKDF (reference sequence).

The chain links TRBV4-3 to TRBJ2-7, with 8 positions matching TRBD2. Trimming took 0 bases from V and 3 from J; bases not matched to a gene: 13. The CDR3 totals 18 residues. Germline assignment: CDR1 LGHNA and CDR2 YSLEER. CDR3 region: CASSQDRIGSGTYYEQYF. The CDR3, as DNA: TGCGCCAGCAGCCAAGATAGGATTGGTAGCGGGACGTACTACGAGCAGTACTTC.

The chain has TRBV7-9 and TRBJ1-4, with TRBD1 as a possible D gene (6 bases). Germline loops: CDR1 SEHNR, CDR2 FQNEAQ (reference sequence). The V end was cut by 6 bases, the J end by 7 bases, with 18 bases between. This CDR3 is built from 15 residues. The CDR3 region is CASSSPQGLTEKLFF. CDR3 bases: TGTGCCAGCAGTTCGCCCCAGGGGTTAACTGAAAAACTGTTTTTT.

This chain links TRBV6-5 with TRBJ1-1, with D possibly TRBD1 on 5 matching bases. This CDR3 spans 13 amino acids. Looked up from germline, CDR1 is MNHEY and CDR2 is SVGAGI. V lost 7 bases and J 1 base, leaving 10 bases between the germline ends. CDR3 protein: CASTRAANTEAFF. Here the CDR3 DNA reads TGTGCCAGCACCAGGGCAGCGAACACTGAAGCTTTCTTT.

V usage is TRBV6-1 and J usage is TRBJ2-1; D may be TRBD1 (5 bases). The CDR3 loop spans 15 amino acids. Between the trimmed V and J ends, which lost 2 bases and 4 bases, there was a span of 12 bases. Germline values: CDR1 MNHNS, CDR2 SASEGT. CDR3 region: CASSESQGSYNEQFF. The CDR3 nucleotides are TGTGCCAGCAGTGAAAGCCAGGGATCGTACAATGAGCAGTTCTTC.

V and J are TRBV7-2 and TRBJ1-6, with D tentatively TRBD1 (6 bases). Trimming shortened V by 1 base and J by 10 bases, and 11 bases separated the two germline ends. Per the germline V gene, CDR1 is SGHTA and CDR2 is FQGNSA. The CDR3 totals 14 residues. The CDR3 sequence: CASSLDRAGSPLHF. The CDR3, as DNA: TGTGCCAGCAGCTTAGACAGGGCGGGCTCACCCCTCCACTTT.

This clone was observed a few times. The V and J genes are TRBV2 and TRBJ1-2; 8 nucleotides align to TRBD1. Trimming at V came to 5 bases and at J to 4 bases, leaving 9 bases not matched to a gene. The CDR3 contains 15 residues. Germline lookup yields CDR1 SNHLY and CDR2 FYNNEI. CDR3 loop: CASSKDRAVGYGYTF. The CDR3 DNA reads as TGTGCCAGCAGTAAGGACAGGGCGGTAGGCTATGGCTACACCTTC.

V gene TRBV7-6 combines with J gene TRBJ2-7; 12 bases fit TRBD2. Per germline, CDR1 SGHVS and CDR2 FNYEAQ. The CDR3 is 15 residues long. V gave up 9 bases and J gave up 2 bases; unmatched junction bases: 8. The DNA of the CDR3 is TGTGCCAGTCGCCCCGGGACTAGCGGGCCCTACGAGCAGTACTTC. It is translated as CASRPGTSGPYEQYF. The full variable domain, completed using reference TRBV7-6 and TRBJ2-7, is GAGVSQSPRYKVTKRGQDVALRCDPISGHVSLYWYRQALGQGPEFLTYFNYEAQQDKSGLPNDRFSAERPEGSISTLTIQRTEQRDSAMYRCASRPGTSGPYEQYFGPGTRLTVT.

This CDR3 reads CASRGMQGGYYEQFF. The CDR3 DNA reads as TGTGCCAGCAGGGGCATGCAGGGAGGGTATTATGAGCAGTTCTTC. V gene TRBV27 combines with J gene TRBJ2-1; TRBD2 matches 7 bases. The CDR3 covers 15 residues. Trimming at V came to 6 bases and at J to 8 bases, leaving 13 bases not matched to a gene. Per germline, CDR1 MNHEY and CDR2 SMNVEV (reference sequence).

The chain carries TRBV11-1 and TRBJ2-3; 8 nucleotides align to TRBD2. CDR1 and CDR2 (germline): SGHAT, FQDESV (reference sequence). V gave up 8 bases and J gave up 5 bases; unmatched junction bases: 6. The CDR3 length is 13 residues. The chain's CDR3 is CASRAGGQDTQYF. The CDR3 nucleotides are TGTGCCAGCCGGGCGGGGGGACAAGATACGCAGTATTTT. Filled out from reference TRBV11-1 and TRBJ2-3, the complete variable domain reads EAEVAQSPRYKITEKSQAVAFWCDPISGHATLYWYRQILGQGPELLVQFQDESVVDDSQLPKDRFSAERLKGVDSTLKIQPAELGDSAMYLCASRAGGQDTQYFGPGTRLTVL.

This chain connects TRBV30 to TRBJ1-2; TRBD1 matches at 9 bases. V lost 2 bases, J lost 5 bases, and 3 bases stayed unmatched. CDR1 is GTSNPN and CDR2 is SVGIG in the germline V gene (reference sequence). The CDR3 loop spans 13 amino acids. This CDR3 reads CAWSMTGGYGYTF. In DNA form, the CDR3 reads TGTGCCTGGAGTATGACAGGGGGGTATGGCTACACCTTC.

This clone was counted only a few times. For the CDR3, the DNA is TGTGCCAGCAGTGAGGAGGGAGACTCCTACAATGAGCAGTTCTTC. Amino acid sequence: CASSEEGDSYNEQFF. The rearrangement links TRBV6-4 to TRBJ2-1, with D perhaps matching TRBD2 (6 bases). The CDR3 has 15 amino acids. Trimming pared 3 bases from V and 0 bases from J, leaving 9 bases between. The V gene's germline CDR1 is MRHNA and CDR2 SNTAGT.

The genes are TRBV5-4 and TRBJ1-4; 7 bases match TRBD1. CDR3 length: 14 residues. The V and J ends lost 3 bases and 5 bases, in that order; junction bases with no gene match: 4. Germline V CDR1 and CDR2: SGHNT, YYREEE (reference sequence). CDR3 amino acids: CASSSTGKNEKLFF. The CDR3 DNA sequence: TGTGCCAGCAGCTCGACAGGGAAAAATGAAAAACTGTTTTTT.

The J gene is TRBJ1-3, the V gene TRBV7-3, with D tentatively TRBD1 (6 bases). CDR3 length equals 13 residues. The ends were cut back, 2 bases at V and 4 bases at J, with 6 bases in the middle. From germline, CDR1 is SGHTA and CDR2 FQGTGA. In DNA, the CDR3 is TGTGCCAGCAGCTTAGACAGGGGAAACACCATATATTTT. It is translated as CASSLDRGNTIYF.

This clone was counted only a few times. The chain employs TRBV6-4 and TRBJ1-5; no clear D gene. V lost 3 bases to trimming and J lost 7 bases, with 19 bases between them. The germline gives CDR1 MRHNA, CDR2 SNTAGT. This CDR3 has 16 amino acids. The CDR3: CASSDRVGGPEQPQHF. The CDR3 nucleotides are TGTGCCAGCAGTGATCGGGTGGGAGGGCCGGAACAGCCCCAGCATTTT.

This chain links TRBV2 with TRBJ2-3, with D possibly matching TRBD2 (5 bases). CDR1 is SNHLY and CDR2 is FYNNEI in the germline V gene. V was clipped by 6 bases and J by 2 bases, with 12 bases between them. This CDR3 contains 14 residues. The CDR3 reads CASRISGDTDTQYF. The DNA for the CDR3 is TGTGCCAGCAGAATCTCCGGGGACACAGATACGCAGTATTTT. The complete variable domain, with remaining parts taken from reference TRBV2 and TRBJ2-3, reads EPEVTQTPSHQVTQMGQEVILRCVPISNHLYFYWYRQILGQKVEFLVSFYNNEISEKSEIFDDQFSVERPDGSNFTLKIRSTKLEDSAMYFCASRISGDTDTQYFGPGTRLTVL.

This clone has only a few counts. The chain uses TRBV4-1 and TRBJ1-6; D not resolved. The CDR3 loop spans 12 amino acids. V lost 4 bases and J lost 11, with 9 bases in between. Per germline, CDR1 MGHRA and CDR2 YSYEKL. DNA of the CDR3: TGCGCCAGCAGCCCCGGAGGCCCACCCCTCCACTTT. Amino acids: CASSPGGPPLHF.

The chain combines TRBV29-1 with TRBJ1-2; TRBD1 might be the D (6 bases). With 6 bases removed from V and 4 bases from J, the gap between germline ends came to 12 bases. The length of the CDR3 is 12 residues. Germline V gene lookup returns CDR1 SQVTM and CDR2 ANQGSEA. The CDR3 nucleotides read TGCAGCGTAGGCCGGGACATCTATGGCTACACCTTC. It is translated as CSVGRDIYGYTF.